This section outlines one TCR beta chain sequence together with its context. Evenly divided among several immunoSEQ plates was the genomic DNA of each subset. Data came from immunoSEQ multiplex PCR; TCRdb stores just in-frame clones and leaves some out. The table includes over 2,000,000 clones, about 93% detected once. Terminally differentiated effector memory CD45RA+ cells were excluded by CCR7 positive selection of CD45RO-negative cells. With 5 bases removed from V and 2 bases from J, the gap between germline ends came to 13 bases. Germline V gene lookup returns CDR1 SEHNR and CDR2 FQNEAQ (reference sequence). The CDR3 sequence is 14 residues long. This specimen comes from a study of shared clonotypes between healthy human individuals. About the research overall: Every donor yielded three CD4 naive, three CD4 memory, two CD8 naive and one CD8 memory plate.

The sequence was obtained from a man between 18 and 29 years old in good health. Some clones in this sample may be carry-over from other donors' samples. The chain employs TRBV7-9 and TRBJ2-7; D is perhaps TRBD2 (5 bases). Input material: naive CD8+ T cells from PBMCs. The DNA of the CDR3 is TGTGCCAGCAGCGAGGGTCCACCTCCCTACGAGCAGTACTTC. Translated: CASSEGPPPYEQYF.